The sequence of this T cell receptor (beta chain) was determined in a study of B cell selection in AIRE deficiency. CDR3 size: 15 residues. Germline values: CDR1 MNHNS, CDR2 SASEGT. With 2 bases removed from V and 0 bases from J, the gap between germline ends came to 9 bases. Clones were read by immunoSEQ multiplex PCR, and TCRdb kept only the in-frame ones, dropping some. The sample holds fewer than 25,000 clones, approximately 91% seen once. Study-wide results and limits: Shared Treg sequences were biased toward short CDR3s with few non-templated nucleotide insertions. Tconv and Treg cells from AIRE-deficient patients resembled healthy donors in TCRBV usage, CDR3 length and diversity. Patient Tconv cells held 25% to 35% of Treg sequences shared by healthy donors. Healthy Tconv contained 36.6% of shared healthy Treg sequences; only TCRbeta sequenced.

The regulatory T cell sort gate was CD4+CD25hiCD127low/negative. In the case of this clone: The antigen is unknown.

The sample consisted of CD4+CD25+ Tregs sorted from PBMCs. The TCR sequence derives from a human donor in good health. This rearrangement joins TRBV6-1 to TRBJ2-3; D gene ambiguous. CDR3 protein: CASSESGPSTDTQYF. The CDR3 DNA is TGTGCCAGCAGTGAATCCGGGCCTAGCACAGATACGCAGTATTTT.